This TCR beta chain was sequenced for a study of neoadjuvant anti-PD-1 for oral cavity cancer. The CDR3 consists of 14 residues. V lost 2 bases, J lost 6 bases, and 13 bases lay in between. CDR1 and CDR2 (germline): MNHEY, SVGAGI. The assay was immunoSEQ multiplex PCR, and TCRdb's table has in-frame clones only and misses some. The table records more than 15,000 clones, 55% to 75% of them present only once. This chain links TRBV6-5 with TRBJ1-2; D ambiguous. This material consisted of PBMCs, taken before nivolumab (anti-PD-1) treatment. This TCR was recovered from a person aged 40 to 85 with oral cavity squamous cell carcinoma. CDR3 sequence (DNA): TGTGCCAGCAGTTACAGTGGCGCGAGTGATGGCTACACCTTC. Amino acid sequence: CASSYSGASDGYTF.